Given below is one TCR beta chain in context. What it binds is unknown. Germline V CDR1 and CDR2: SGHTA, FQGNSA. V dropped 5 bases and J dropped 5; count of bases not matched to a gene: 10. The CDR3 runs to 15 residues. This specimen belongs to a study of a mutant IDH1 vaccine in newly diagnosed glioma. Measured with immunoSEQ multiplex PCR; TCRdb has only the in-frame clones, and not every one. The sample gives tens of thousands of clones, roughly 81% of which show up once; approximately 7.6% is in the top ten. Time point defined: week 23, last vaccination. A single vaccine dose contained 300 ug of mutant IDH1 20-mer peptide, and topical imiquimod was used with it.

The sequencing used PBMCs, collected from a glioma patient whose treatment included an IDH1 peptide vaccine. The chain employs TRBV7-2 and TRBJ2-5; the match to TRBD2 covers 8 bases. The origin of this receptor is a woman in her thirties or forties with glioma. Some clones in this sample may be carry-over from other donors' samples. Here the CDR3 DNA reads TGTGCCAGCAGCCGCGGCGGGGGGACCGGGGAGACCCAGTACTTC. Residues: CASSRGGGTGETQYF.